Listed below are T cell receptor beta chains from one sample, sequenced in a study of human T cells and chemical hapten exposure. In TCRdb, the RACE reads were re-called with MiXCR into one record per CDR3 protein. This sample has tens of thousands of distinct CDR3 sequences; 14% occur once, and the top ten carry about 4.6%. Material: whole blood, obtained in connection with sensitization to the hapten diphenylcyclopropenone (DPC). Receptors were obtained from a woman between 45 and 65 years old with alopecia areata. Some clones in this sample may be carry-over from other donors' samples. CDR3s include the opening cysteine and the closing phenylalanine or tryptophan. The D gene is left open where the match is weak. A clone size is listed for some rows: how often the clone was seen (once, few, many), or a class if it is expanded.

>many|TRBV6-5|TRBJ2-7|TRBD1
TGTGCCAGCAGTCCGACCAGGGGGCGCGAGCAGTACTTC
CASSPTRGREQYF
>.|TRBV2|TRBJ2-1|TRBD1
TGTGCCAGCAGTGAGGGACAGGGGATTGGAAATGAGCAGTTCTTC
CASSEGQGIGNEQFF
>.|TRBV7-9|TRBJ2-2|.
TGTGCCAGCAGCTTAGTCCTAGCTACAGATACCGGGGAGCTGTTTTTT
CASSLVLATDTGELFF
>few|TRBV7-9|TRBJ2-5|.
TGTGCCAGCAGCCCTACGCCGGGAAGGGGATCCCAAGAGACCCAGTACTTC
CASSPTPGRGSQETQYF
>many|TRBV12-5|TRBJ2-1|TRBD2
TGTGCTAGTGGTTTGGCCCCCAGACTAGCGGGAGGATCCTACAATGAGCAGTTCTTC
CASGLAPRLAGGSYNEQFF
>few|TRBV4-1|TRBJ2-2|TRBD2
TGCGCCAGCAGCCCACCTAGCGGAGACACCGGGGAGCTGTTTTTT
CASSPPSGDTGELFF
>.|TRBV5-1|TRBJ2-6|.
TGCGCCAGCAGGGGGGACGTCCGAAGCTCTGGGGCCAACGTCCTGACTTTC
CASRGDVRSSGANVLTF
>few|TRBV7-2|TRBJ1-1|.
TGTGCCAGCAGCTCCCTCCCAGGGGTAACTGAAGCTTTCTTT
CASSSLPGVTEAFF
>many|TRBV2|TRBJ2-5|TRBD2
TGTGCCAGCAGACTTCTCGGCGGGAGAATGGGAGAGACCCAGTACTTC
CASRLLGGRMGETQYF
>.|TRBV12-3/TRBV12-4|TRBJ1-1|TRBD1
TGTGCCAGCAGTAAACAGGGGAATGGTGGGAACACTGAAGCTTTCTTT
CASSKQGNGGNTEAFF
>.|TRBV28|TRBJ2-5|.
TGTGCCAGCAGTTTGGTGCAAGAGACCCAGTACTTC
CASSLVQETQYF
>few|TRBV3-1|TRBJ2-5|.
TGTGCCAGCAGGGCTTTGGGGCAAGAGACCCAGTACTTC
CASRALGQETQYF
>.|TRBV2|TRBJ2-7|TRBD1
TGTGCCAGCAGACCCCAGGGGGCTATAATGTACGAGCAGTACTTC
CASRPQGAIMYEQYF
>few|TRBV5-4|TRBJ2-7|TRBD1
TGTGCCAGCAGCCCGGGACAGGACGATTACGAGCAGTACTTC
CASSPGQDDYEQYF
>.|TRBV3-1|TRBJ2-5|TRBD2
TGTGCCAGTGGACTAGCGGGGACACAAGAGACCCAGTACTTC
CASGLAGTQETQYF
>few|TRBV20-1|TRBJ2-1|.
TGCAGTGCTAGCCGAAGACAGGCTGAGCAGTTCTTC
CSASRRQAEQFF
>many|TRBV7-9|TRBJ2-7|.
TGTGCCAGCAGCCTCACCGGGGGCCCCCTTGGTGAGCAGTACTTC
CASSLTGGPLGEQYF
>many|TRBV11-2|TRBJ1-1|.
TGTGCCAGCAACAGACCGAACACTGAAGCTTTCTTT
CASNRPNTEAFF
>.|TRBV29-1|TRBJ1-1|TRBD1
TGCAGCGTTGCCCCAGGGGGAGATACTGAAGCTTTCTTT
CSVAPGGDTEAFF
>few|TRBV4-1|TRBJ2-3|.
TGCGCCAGCAGCCAAGGCTCCTGGTTGAATAGCACAGATACGCAGTATTTT
CASSQGSWLNSTDTQYF
>few|TRBV20-1|TRBJ2-3|TRBD2
TGCAGTGCTAGAGGGGGGACTAGCAGGGTCACAGATACGCAGTATTTT
CSARGGTSRVTDTQYF
>.|TRBV27|TRBJ1-4|.
TGTGCCAGCAGTTTACCGGGGGAAAAACTGTTTTTT
CASSLPGEKLFF
>.|TRBV10-2|TRBJ2-7|TRBD2
TGCGCCAGCAGAAGTACTAGCGGGCTTAGAAGATACGAGCAGTACTTC
CASRSTSGLRRYEQYF
>few|TRBV20-1|TRBJ1-2|TRBD1
TGCAGTGCTAGTAACAGGGGGGCTGGCTACACCTTC
CSASNRGAGYTF
>.|TRBV5-1|TRBJ2-1|.
TGCGCCAGCAGCTTGGCGACTCAGAACAATGAGCAGTTCTTC
CASSLATQNNEQFF
>many|TRBV6-5|TRBJ2-7|.
TGTGCCAGCAGTTACAATCGGAATTACGAGCAGTACTTC
CASSYNRNYEQYF
>.|TRBV2|TRBJ2-7|TRBD1
TGTGCCAGCAGTGAAGCTTTACCGAGACAGGGCTACGAGCAGTACTTC
CASSEALPRQGYEQYF
>few|TRBV15|TRBJ2-1|TRBD1
TGTGCCACCAGCACCCCCGGGACAGGGCCATATGAGCAGTTCTTC
CATSTPGTGPYEQFF
>.|TRBV13|TRBJ2-7|.
TGTGCCAGCAGCTTAGCTTTCCGCACCTACGAGCAGTACTTC
CASSLAFRTYEQYF
>few|TRBV4-3|TRBJ2-1|.
TGCGCCAGCAGCCCCGGCCTCAACAATGAGCAGTTCTTC
CASSPGLNNEQFF
>.|TRBV27|TRBJ2-7|.
TGTGCCATTAACGTGGACGAAAGAAAGTTCTCCGAGCAGTACTTC
CAINVDERKFSEQYF
>few|TRBV6-1|TRBJ2-1|.
TGTGCCAGCAGGATCTTTAACGGGATACCCGATGAGCAGTTCTTC
CASRIFNGIPDEQFF
>.|TRBV28|TRBJ1-1|.
TGTGCCAGCAGGACAGGACGATATGAAGCTTTCTTT
CASRTGRYEAFF
>few|TRBV7-2|TRBJ2-7|TRBD2
TGTGCCAGCAGCTTAGCGGGAGGGCCATTCGAGCAGTACTTC
CASSLAGGPFEQYF
>few|TRBV7-7|TRBJ2-3|.
TGTGCCAGCAGCCCAACGCCCCTAGCGCGGAGAGATACGCAGTATTTT
CASSPTPLARRDTQYF
>many|TRBV12-3/TRBV12-4|TRBJ2-7|.
TGTGCCAGCAGTTCAACCACACTCGAGCAGTACTTC
CASSSTTLEQYF
>few|TRBV20-1|TRBJ2-7|TRBD2
TGCAGTGCTAGATCCCTAGCGGGAGGATACGAGCAGTACTTC
CSARSLAGGYEQYF
>.|TRBV7-8|TRBJ2-6|.
TGTGCCAGCAAAATCAAGGTGGCTGGGGCCAACGTCCTGACTTTC
CASKIKVAGANVLTF
>.|TRBV7-9|TRBJ1-3|.
TGTGCCAGCAGCTCTGAATGGGGAACGAACACCATATATTTT
CASSSEWGTNTIYF
>.|TRBV4-1|TRBJ2-1|.
TGCGCCAGCAGCCAAGAGCCGCCCCCCCAGCGGAGCTACAATGAGCAGTTCTTC
CASSQEPPPQRSYNEQFF
>few|TRBV14|TRBJ2-3|.
TGTGCCAGCAGCCAAGATCTAGTTGCCAGGGATACGCAGTATTTT
CASSQDLVARDTQYF
>.|TRBV11-2|TRBJ2-2|.
TGTGCCAGCAGCCAGGGGCGCGGGGTTCGGGCGACCGCCGGGGAGCTGTTTTTT
CASSQGRGVRATAGELFF
>many|TRBV7-8|TRBJ2-5|.
TGTGCCAGCAGCCTTCGTGTCTACTGGGAGACCCAGTACTTC
CASSLRVYWETQYF
>.|TRBV24-1|TRBJ2-7|.
TGTGCCACCAGTGGGGGGCAGGGGCAGTACTTC
CATSGGQGQYF
>.|TRBV5-5|TRBJ1-2|.
TGTGCCAGCAGCTTGGGTCACATCACTAACTATGGCTACACCTTC
CASSLGHITNYGYTF
>.|TRBV27|TRBJ1-2|.
TGTGCCACCTACCGGGGTAATGGTGGCTACACCTTC
CATYRGNGGYTF
>few|TRBV18|TRBJ1-2|TRBD1
TGTGCCAGCTCACCAACAGGGGTCACTAACTATGGCTACACCTTC
CASSPTGVTNYGYTF